A selection of T cell receptor beta chains follows, all from one sample in a study of CXCR3-negative and CXCR3-positive naive CD8 T cells. TCRdb reprocessed the 5' RACE reads and keeps a single row for each CDR3 protein, giving no DNA. In all, the sample yields 120,000 to 150,000 distinct CDR3 sequences. The sequenced material came from naive CXCR3+ CD8+ T cells from blood. All receptors come from a human donor in good health. Some clones in this sample may be carry-over from other donors' samples. CDR3s include the opening cysteine and the closing phenylalanine or tryptophan. Fields, in order: J gene, V gene, CDR3 protein.

TRBJ2-5,TRBV21-1,CANLPDRSKETQYF
TRBJ2-1,TRBV7-2,CASSSLSGGDYNEQFF
TRBJ2-1,TRBV20-1,CSARPYRSGNNEQFF
TRBJ2-3,TRBV5-6,CASSWDFDTDTQYF
TRBJ2-5,TRBV11-2,CASSARWAGDWTQYF
TRBJ2-1,TRBV20-1,CSARERGFSYNEQFF
TRBJ2-7,TRBV29-1,CSVVGNSYEQYF
TRBJ2-4,TRBV29-1,CSAVGKNIQYF
TRBJ2-6,TRBV7-7,CASSKGGPASGANVLTF
TRBJ2-4,TRBV5-1,CASSEGGNIQYF
TRBJ1-4,TRBV7-9,CASSPSEVGDEKLFF
TRBJ2-1,TRBV27,CASSLLGEKTNEQFF
TRBJ2-1,TRBV6-4,CASSESGTSGYNEQFF
TRBJ2-1,TRBV4-1,CASSHRPPGLAYNEQFF
TRBJ1-1,TRBV7-9,CASSLVLVGAGRTEAFF
TRBJ2-1,TRBV12-3/TRBV12-4,CASSLWDRAPRNEQFF
TRBJ2-3,TRBV4-1,CATSQVSPDTQYF